This TCR beta chain derives from a study of cytomegalovirus exposure and HLA in healthy donors. In the study overall: Of around 400 genotyped donors, more than 75% grouped in the Caucasian-associated ancestry cluster. Findings of the study overall: Sequencing depth across donors, presence/absence analyses assumed, was roughly uniform.

As to this clone: Its antigen remains unknown.

PCR amplification relied on 60 Vbeta primers (plus 13 Jbeta primers). TCRdb's copy holds only in-frame clones and misses some; the assay was immunoSEQ multiplex PCR. The sample gives approximately 160,000 clones, 68% of which show up once; 2.5% to 3% is in the top ten. The V gene's germline CDR1 is MNHNS and CDR2 SASEGT. With 5 bases removed from V and 2 bases from J, the gap between germline ends came to 7 bases. The CDR3 sequence is 12 residues long. Sequencing was done on a sample of PBMCs. The receptor's source is a woman aged 40 to 50 in good health and CMV-seropositive. This rearrangement joins TRBV6-1 to TRBJ2-7; D is undetermined. CDR3 region: CASSFFAYEQYF. Here the CDR3 DNA reads TGTGCCAGCAGTTTTTTCGCCTACGAGCAGTACTTC.